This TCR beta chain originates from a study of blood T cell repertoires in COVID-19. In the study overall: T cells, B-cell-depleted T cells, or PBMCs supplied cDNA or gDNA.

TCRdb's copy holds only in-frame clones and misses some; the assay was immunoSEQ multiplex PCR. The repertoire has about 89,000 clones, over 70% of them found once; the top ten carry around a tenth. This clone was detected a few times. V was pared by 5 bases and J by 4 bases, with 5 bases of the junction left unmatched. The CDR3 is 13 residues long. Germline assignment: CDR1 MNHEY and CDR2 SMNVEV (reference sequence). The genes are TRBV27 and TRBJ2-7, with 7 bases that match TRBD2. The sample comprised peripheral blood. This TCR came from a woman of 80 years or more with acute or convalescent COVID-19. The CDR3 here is CASSPWGGYEQYF. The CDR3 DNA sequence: TGTGCCAGCAGTCCGTGGGGGGGGTACGAGCAGTACTTC.